These T cell receptor beta chains were read from a single sample in a study of T cell responses to AZD1222 COVID-19 vaccine. Repertoires were generated with immunoSEQ multiplex PCR, while TCRdb's copy carries only in-frame clones and drops some. The repertoire holds 150,000 to 200,000 clones, with about 94% as singletons. Here the sequenced sample was peripheral blood, taken on day 0 of AZD1222 vaccination. These TCRs come from an adult in good health. Each CDR3 is given with its conserved first and last residue. The D gene is left open where the match is weak. The listing skips clone size in some rows; elsewhere it reads once, few, many or a size class.

j_call	clone_size	v_call	d_call	cdr3_aa	cdr3_nt
TRBJ2-7	NA	TRBV29-1	NA	CSVELQGSYEQYF	TGCAGCGTTGAACTGCAGGGATCCTACGAGCAGTACTTC
TRBJ1-5	NA	TRBV10-1	NA	CATKEGSNQPQHF	TGCGCCACCAAGGAGGGCAGCAATCAGCCCCAGCATTTT
TRBJ2-3	NA	TRBV15	TRBD1	CATSSGQVPTDTQYF	TGTGCCACCAGCAGTGGACAGGTCCCCACAGATACGCAGTATTTT
TRBJ2-1	few	TRBV6-5	TRBD2	CASVGLAGYNEQFF	TGTGCCAGCGTAGGACTAGCGGGATACAATGAGCAGTTCTTC
TRBJ2-1	once	TRBV7-2	TRBD2	CASSLRGRGLAGIYEQFF	TGTGCCAGCAGCTTAAGGGGGCGGGGACTAGCGGGAATCTATGAGCAGTTCTTC
TRBJ2-1	NA	TRBV28	NA	CASTKWLFSYNEQFF	TGTGCCAGCACCAAGTGGCTGTTCTCCTACAATGAGCAGTTCTTC
TRBJ1-6	once	TRBV6-5	NA	CASSYVGSPLHF	TGTGCCAGCAGTTACGTGGGCTCACCCCTCCACTTT
TRBJ1-6	NA	TRBV21-1	NA	CASSKVSEGDRNNSPLHF	TGTGCCAGCAGCAAAGTAAGTGAGGGGGACAGAAATAATTCACCCCTCCACTTT
TRBJ1-4	NA	TRBV28	TRBD1	CASSLLDRRATNEKLFF	TGTGCCAGCAGTTTATTGGACAGGCGAGCAACTAATGAAAAACTGTTTTTT
TRBJ1-1	NA	TRBV10-3	TRBD1	CAISRDSMNTEAFF	TGTGCCATCAGCCGGGACAGTATGAACACTGAAGCTTTCTTT
TRBJ2-1	NA	TRBV20-1	NA	CSANERRLEGEQFF	TGCAGTGCTAATGAGAGGAGACTAGAGGGCGAGCAGTTCTTC
TRBJ1-2	NA	TRBV7-8	NA	CASSPPGANYGYTF	TGTGCCAGCAGCCCCCCGGGGGCTAACTATGGCTACACCTTC
TRBJ2-5	NA	TRBV5-1	TRBD2	CASSTGTSREETQYF	TGCGCCAGCAGCACCGGGACTAGCAGGGAAGAGACCCAGTACTTC
TRBJ1-4	NA	TRBV5-6	NA	CASSLQDKGEKLFF	TGTGCCAGCAGCTTACAGGACAAGGGTGAAAAACTGTTTTTT
TRBJ2-3	once	TRBV27	NA	CASSPRFPSTDTQYF	TGTGCCAGCAGTCCCCGGTTTCCGAGCACAGATACGCAGTATTTT
TRBJ2-3	NA	TRBV7-2	TRBD2	CASSHGAGGGTDTQYF	TGTGCCAGCAGCCACGGGGCGGGAGGGGGGACAGATACGCAGTATTTT
TRBJ2-2	NA	TRBV2	NA	CASSQSRVSTGELFF	TGTGCCAGCAGTCAATCCAGGGTGAGCACCGGGGAGCTGTTTTTT
TRBJ2-7	NA	TRBV27	TRBD2	CASSSGLGVYEQYF	TGTGCCAGCAGTTCGGGACTAGGAGTTTACGAGCAGTACTTC
TRBJ2-7	NA	TRBV6-5	TRBD1	CASSDTGASYEQYF	TGTGCCAGCAGCGATACAGGGGCTTCCTACGAGCAGTACTTC
TRBJ2-1	NA	TRBV4-1	TRBD2	CASSQEGLGFYNEQFF	TGCGCCAGCAGCCAAGAGGGACTAGGTTTCTACAATGAGCAGTTCTTC
TRBJ2-1	NA	TRBV6-4	NA	CASSDSGSYNEQFF	TGTGCCAGCAGTGACAGCGGCTCCTACAATGAGCAGTTCTTC
TRBJ2-1	NA	TRBV3-1/TRBV3-2	NA	CASSQSEEQFF	TGTGCCAGCAGCCAAAGTGAGGAGCAGTTCTTC
TRBJ2-5	once	TRBV12-5	NA	CASGFSRGETQYF	TGTGCTAGTGGTTTCTCGAGGGGAGAGACCCAGTACTTC
TRBJ2-3	NA	TRBV27	NA	CASSFRGLYTDTQYF	TGTGCCAGCAGTTTCCGTGGACTGTACACAGATACGCAGTATTTT
TRBJ2-7	NA	TRBV9	TRBD1	CASSPSRGPYEQYF	TGTGCCAGCAGCCCCTCCAGGGGGCCCTACGAGCAGTACTTC
TRBJ1-2	NA	TRBV28	NA	CASRIPQGTGYTF	TGTGCCAGCAGGATCCCACAGGGAACTGGCTACACCTTC
TRBJ2-2	NA	TRBV19	NA	CASSMVRGANTGELFF	TGTGCCAGTAGTATGGTTCGAGGGGCGAACACCGGGGAGCTGTTTTTT
TRBJ2-5	NA	TRBV7-9	TRBD2	CASSFETSGKLGTQYF	TGTGCCAGCAGCTTCGAGACTAGCGGGAAGCTTGGGACCCAGTACTTC
TRBJ2-3	NA	TRBV9	NA	CASSVEGVGVDTQYF	TGTGCCAGCAGCGTAGAGGGCGTCGGGGTAGATACGCAGTATTTT
TRBJ1-1	NA	TRBV4-3	NA	CASSQDPQGDMNTEAFF	TGCGCCAGCAGCCAAGATCCCCAGGGAGACATGAACACTGAAGCTTTCTTT
TRBJ2-7	NA	TRBV28	NA	CASSTGTSQQYF	TGTGCCAGCAGTACGGGAACTTCCCAGCAGTACTTC
TRBJ2-7	NA	TRBV6-5	TRBD1	CASSLDRYEQYF	TGTGCCAGCAGCCTGGACAGGTACGAGCAGTACTTC
TRBJ2-7	NA	TRBV4-1	NA	CASSQERGREQYF	TGCGCCAGCAGCCAAGAACGGGGTAGGGAGCAGTACTTC
TRBJ1-1	NA	TRBV4-1	NA	CASSPLQGRDTEAFF	TGCGCCAGCAGCCCCTTACAGGGTAGGGACACTGAAGCTTTCTTT
TRBJ2-1	NA	TRBV5-5	NA	CASSLVLVAGSYNEQFF	TGTGCCAGCAGCTTGGTTCTTGTGGCGGGGTCATACAATGAGCAGTTCTTC
TRBJ1-1	NA	TRBV4-1	TRBD1	CASSQLETGLTEAFF	TGCGCCAGCAGCCAACTCGAGACAGGGCTCACTGAAGCTTTCTTT
TRBJ1-4	NA	TRBV5-1	TRBD1	CASSWGQGASNEKLFF	TGCGCCAGCAGCTGGGGACAGGGGGCTTCTAATGAAAAACTGTTTTTT
TRBJ2-7	NA	TRBV19	NA	CASSMSGFYEQYF	TGTGCCAGTAGTATGTCGGGGTTCTACGAGCAGTACTTC
TRBJ1-5	NA	TRBV24-1	NA	CATSEGPYSNQPQHF	TGTGCCACCAGTGAAGGACCCTATAGCAATCAGCCCCAGCATTTT
TRBJ2-3	few	TRBV3-1/TRBV3-2	TRBD2	CASSQGTSGSTDTQYF	TGTGCCAGCAGCCAAGGGACTAGCGGGAGTACAGATACGCAGTATTTT
TRBJ2-1	NA	TRBV7-9	NA	CATTGAPQYNEQFF	TGTGCCACCACCGGGGCCCCGCAATACAATGAGCAGTTCTTC
TRBJ1-4	once	TRBV28	NA	CASSPTYPGRTNEKLFF	TGTGCCAGCAGTCCGACTTACCCGGGACGTACTAATGAAAAACTGTTTTTT
TRBJ2-7	NA	TRBV9	NA	CASSVASGNLPYEQYF	TGTGCCAGCAGCGTAGCGAGCGGTAACCTACCCTACGAGCAGTACTTC
TRBJ2-5	NA	TRBV3-1/TRBV3-2	TRBD2	CASSRGTSQGETQYF	TGTGCCAGCAGCCGGGGGACTAGTCAGGGAGAGACCCAGTACTTC
TRBJ2-3	NA	TRBV9	NA	CASSGGTDTQYF	TGTGCCAGCAGCGGCGGCACAGATACGCAGTATTTT
TRBJ2-1	few	TRBV14	TRBD2	CASSASGRGNEQFF	TGTGCCAGCAGCGCAAGCGGGAGAGGCAATGAGCAGTTCTTC
TRBJ2-3	NA	TRBV7-3	NA	CASSLTGIDTDTQYF	TGTGCCAGCAGCTTAACGGGGATCGACACAGATACGCAGTATTTT
TRBJ1-5	NA	TRBV7-9	TRBD1	CASSLSGTGNSNQPQHF	TGTGCCAGCAGCTTATCCGGGACAGGGAACAGCAATCAGCCCCAGCATTTT
TRBJ2-7	NA	TRBV28	NA	CASRARDNNYEQYF	TGTGCCAGCAGGGCCCGGGACAACAACTACGAGCAGTACTTC
TRBJ1-5	NA	TRBV4-1	TRBD1	CASSRTGGSSNQPQHF	TGCGCCAGCAGCCGGACAGGGGGCAGTAGCAATCAGCCCCAGCATTTT
TRBJ2-7	NA	TRBV20-1	NA	CSASWDHYEQYF	TGCAGTGCTAGTTGGGACCACTACGAGCAGTACTTC
TRBJ1-2	NA	TRBV15	TRBD1	CATSRDYSDQTGGTHGYTF	TGTGCCACCAGCAGAGATTATAGCGACCAGACAGGGGGCACCCATGGCTACACCTTC
TRBJ1-6	NA	TRBV27	TRBD1	CASRPGQMNSPLHF	TGTGCCAGCAGGCCGGGACAGATGAATTCACCCCTCCACTTT
TRBJ2-2	NA	TRBV14	NA	CASSRQGGTTGELFF	TGTGCCAGCAGCCGGCAGGGGGGAACCACCGGGGAGCTGTTTTTT
TRBJ2-7	NA	TRBV6-2/TRBV6-3	NA	CASSPGDDIYEQYF	TGTGCCAGCAGTCCAGGGGATGACATCTACGAGCAGTACTTC
TRBJ2-1	NA	TRBV3-1/TRBV3-2	NA	CASSPPWGGGGFYNEQFF	TGTGCCAGCAGCCCTCCCTGGGGAGGGGGTGGTTTCTACAATGAGCAGTTCTTC
TRBJ2-1	NA	TRBV19	TRBD2	CASTSGSSYNEQFF	TGTGCCAGTACTAGCGGGAGTTCGTACAATGAGCAGTTCTTC
TRBJ2-7	NA	TRBV3-1/TRBV3-2	TRBD2	CASSQTSGRVSEQYF	TGTGCCAGCAGCCAAACTAGCGGGAGGGTGAGTGAGCAGTACTTC
TRBJ2-7	NA	TRBV2	NA	CATHTQVYEQYF	TGTGCCACCCACACGCAAGTCTACGAGCAGTACTTC